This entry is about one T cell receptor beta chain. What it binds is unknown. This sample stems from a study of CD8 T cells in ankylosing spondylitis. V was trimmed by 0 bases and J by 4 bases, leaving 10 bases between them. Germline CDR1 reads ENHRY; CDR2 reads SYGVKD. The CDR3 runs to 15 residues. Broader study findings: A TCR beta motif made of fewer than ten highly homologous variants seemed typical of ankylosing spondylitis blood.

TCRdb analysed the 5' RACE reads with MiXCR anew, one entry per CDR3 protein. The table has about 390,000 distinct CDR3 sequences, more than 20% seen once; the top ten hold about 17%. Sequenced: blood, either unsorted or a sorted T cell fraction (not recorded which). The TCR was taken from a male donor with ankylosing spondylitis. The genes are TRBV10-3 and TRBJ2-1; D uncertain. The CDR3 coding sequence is TGTGCCATCAGTGAGTCTGGGGTCCGGTACAATGAGCAGTTCTTC. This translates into CAISESGVRYNEQFF.